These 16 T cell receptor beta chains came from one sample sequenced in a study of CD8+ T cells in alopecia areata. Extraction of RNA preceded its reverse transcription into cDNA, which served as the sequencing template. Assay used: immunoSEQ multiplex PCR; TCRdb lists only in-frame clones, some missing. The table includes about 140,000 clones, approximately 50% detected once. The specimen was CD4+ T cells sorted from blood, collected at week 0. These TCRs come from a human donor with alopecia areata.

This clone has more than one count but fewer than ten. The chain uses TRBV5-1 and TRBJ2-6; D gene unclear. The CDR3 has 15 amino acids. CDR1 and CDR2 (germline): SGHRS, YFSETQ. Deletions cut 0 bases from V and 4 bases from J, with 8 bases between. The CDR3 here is CASSLGWAGANVLTF. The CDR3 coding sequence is TGCGCCAGCAGCTTGGGATGGGCCGGGGCCAACGTCCTGACTTTC.

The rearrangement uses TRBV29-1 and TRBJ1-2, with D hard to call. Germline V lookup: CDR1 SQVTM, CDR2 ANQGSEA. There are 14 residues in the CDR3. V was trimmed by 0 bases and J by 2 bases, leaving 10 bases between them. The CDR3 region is CSVEEYRRNYGYTF. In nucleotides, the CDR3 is TGCAGCGTTGAAGAGTACAGAAGGAACTATGGCTACACCTTC.

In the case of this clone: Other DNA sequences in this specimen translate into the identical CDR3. This CDR3 is CASSQVARDTGELFF. CDR3 coding DNA: TGTGCCAGCAGCCAAGTGGCTCGGGACACCGGGGAGCTGTTTTTT. The genes are TRBV4-2 and TRBJ2-2; D gene uncertain. CDR1 and CDR2 (germline): LGHNA, YNFKEQ. Trimming pared 1 base from V and 3 bases from J, leaving 9 bases between. The CDR3 is made up of 15 amino acids.

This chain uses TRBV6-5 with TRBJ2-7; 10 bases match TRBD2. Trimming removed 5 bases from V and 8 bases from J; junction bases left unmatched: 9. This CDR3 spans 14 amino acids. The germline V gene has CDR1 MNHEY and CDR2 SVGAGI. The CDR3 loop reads CASSPRTSGAQQYF. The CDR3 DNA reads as TGTGCCAGCAGTCCCCGGACTAGCGGTGCACAGCAGTACTTC.

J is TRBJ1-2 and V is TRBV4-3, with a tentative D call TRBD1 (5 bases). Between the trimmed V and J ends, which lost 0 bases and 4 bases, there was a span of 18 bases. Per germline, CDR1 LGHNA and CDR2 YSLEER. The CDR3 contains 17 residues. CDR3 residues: CASSQEGEQGLLYGYTF. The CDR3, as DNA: TGCGCCAGCAGCCAAGAAGGGGAGCAGGGTTTGCTCTATGGCTACACCTTC.

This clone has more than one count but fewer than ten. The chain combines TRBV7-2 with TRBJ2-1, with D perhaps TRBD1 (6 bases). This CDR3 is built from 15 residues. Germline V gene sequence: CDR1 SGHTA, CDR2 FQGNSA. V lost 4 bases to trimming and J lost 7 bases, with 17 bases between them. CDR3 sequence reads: CASSSTLVQGNEQFF. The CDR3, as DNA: TGTGCCAGCAGCTCCACCCTGGTACAGGGTAATGAGCAGTTCTTC. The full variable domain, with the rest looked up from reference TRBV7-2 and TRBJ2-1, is GAGVSQSPSNKVTEKGKDVELRCDPISGHTALYWYRQSLGQGLEFLIYFQGNSAPDKSGLPSDRFSAERTGGSVSTLTIQRTQQEDSAVYLCASSSTLVQGNEQFFGPGTRLTVL.

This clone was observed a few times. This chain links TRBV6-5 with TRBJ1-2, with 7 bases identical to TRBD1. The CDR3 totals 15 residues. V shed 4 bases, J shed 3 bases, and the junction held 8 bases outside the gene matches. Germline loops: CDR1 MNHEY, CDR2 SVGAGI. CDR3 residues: CASSSQGGLDYGYTF. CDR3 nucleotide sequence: TGTGCCAGCAGTTCCCAGGGGGGGCTTGACTATGGCTACACCTTC.

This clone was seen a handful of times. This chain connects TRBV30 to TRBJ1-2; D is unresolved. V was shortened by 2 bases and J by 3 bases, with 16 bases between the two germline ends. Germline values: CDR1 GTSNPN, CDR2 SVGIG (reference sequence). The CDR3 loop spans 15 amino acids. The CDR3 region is CAWSPGLGGYYGYTF. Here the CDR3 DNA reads TGTGCCTGGAGTCCGGGTCTCGGAGGGTACTATGGCTACACCTTC.

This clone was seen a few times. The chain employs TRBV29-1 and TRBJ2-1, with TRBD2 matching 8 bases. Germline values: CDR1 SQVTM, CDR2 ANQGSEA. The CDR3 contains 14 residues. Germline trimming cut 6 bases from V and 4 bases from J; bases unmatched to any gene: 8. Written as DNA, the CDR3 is TGCAGCGTGGAAACTAGCGGAGCGTACAATGAGCAGTTCTTC. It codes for CSVETSGAYNEQFF.

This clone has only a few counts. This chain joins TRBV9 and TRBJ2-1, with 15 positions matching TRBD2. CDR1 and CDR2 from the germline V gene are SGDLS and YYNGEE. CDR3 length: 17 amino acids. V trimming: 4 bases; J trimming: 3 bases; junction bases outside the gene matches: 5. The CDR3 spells CASSPGTSGRIYNEQFF. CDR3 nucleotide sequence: TGTGCCAGCAGCCCAGGGACTAGCGGGAGGATCTACAATGAGCAGTTCTTC.

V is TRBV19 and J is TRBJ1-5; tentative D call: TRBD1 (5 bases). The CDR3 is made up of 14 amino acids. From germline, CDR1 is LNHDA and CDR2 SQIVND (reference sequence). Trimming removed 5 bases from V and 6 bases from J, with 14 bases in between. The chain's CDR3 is CASSLGGKRQPQHF. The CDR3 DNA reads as TGTGCCAGTAGTTTGGGGGGGAAACGTCAGCCCCAGCATTTT.

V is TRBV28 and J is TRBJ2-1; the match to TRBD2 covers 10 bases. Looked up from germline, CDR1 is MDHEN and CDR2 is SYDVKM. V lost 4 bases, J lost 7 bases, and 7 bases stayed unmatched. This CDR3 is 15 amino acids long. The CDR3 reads CASSSWGLARNEQFF. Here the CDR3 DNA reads TGTGCCAGCAGTTCATGGGGACTAGCGCGGAATGAGCAGTTCTTC. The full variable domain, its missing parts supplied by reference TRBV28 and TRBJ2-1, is DVKVTQSSRYLVKRTGEKVFLECVQDMDHENMFWYRQDPGLGLRLIYFSYDVKMKEKGDIPEGYSVSREKKERFSLILESASTNQTSMYLCASSSWGLARNEQFFGPGTRLTVL.

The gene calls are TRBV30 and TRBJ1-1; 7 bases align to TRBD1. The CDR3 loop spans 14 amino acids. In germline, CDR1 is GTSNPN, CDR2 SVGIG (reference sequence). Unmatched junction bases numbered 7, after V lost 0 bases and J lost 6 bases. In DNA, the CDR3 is TGTGCCTGGAGTGTTGGTGTGAGGGGGCCTGAAGCTTTCTTT. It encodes CAWSVGVRGPEAFF.

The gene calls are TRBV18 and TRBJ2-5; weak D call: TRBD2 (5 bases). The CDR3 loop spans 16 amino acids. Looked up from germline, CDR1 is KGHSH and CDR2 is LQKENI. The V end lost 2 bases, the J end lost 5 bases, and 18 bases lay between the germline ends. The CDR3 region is CASSPTPDYHRETQYF. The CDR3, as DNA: TGTGCCAGCTCACCAACGCCAGACTATCATCGGGAGACCCAGTACTTC.

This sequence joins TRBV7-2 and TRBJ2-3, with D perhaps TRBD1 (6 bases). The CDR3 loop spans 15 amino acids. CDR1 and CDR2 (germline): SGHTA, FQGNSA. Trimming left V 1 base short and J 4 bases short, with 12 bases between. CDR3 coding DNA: TGTGCCAGCAGCTTAGGCAGGGGTAGGGCAGATACGCAGTATTTT. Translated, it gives CASSLGRGRADTQYF.

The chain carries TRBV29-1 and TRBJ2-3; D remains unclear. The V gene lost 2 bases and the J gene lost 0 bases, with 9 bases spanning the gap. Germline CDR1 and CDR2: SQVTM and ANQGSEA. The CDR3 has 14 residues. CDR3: CSVESSVSTDTQYF. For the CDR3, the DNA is TGCAGCGTTGAATCGTCAGTTAGCACAGATACGCAGTATTTT.